A selection of T cell receptor beta chains follows, all from one sample in a study of blood T cell repertoires in COVID-19. This table comes from immunoSEQ multiplex PCR, and its TCRdb copy is limited to in-frame clones, with some not included. Found here are approximately 460,000 clones, 89% of them singletons; the top ten hold 0.9%. Sequenced sample: peripheral blood. All receptors come from a man aged 18 to 30 with COVID-19, enrolled during active disease. CDR3s include the opening cysteine and the closing phenylalanine or tryptophan. A D gene is named only where the DNA matches it firmly. Clone size is stated in some rows and not others, as once, few, many or a class when expanded.

CDR3 protein,CDR3 DNA,J gene,V gene,clone size,D gene
CSVRTANEKLFF,TGCAGCGTTCGCACAGCAAATGAAAAACTGTTTTTT,TRBJ1-4,TRBV29-1,-,-
CASSLTSGQETQYF,TGCGCCAGCAGCTTGACTAGCGGGCAAGAGACCCAGTACTTC,TRBJ2-5,TRBV5-1,once,TRBD2
CASSLLTGDNSPLHF,TGTGCCAGCAGCCTATTGACAGGGGACAATTCACCCCTCCACTTT,TRBJ1-6,TRBV5-6,-,TRBD1
CASGRTGAETQYF,TGTGCCAGCGGACGGACAGGGGCAGAGACCCAGTACTTC,TRBJ2-5,TRBV11-3,-,TRBD1
CASSNSGAGNTIYF,TGTGCCAGCTCCAACTCAGGGGCTGGAAACACCATATATTTT,TRBJ1-3,TRBV18,-,-
CASSPGRRVGSPLHF,TGTGCCAGCAGCCCAGGAAGGAGGGTAGGTTCACCCCTCCACTTT,TRBJ1-6,TRBV9,once,-
CASSQGQQETQYF,TGTGCCAGCAGCCAGGGACAGCAAGAGACCCAGTACTTC,TRBJ2-5,TRBV3-1/TRBV3-2,-,TRBD1
CASRASGRWGEQFF,TGTGCCAGCAGGGCTAGCGGGAGGTGGGGAGAGCAGTTCTTC,TRBJ2-1,TRBV14,-,TRBD2
CASSLARGFRDEQYF,TGTGCCAGCAGCTTGGCCCGTGGTTTTCGGGACGAGCAGTACTTC,TRBJ2-7,TRBV5-6,-,-
CASSTLSSYEQYF,TGTGCCAGCAGCACCCTGAGCTCCTACGAGCAGTACTTC,TRBJ2-7,TRBV27,-,-
CASSLQSVAKNIQYF,TGTGCCAGCAGCTTGCAGTCCGTAGCCAAAAACATTCAGTACTTC,TRBJ2-4,TRBV5-8,-,-
CASSSFGITHNSPLHF,TGTGCCAGCAGTTCATTCGGGATTACTCATAATTCACCCCTCCACTTT,TRBJ1-6,TRBV27,-,-
CASSQDNRQGGNSPLHF,TGTGCCAGCAGCCAAGATAATAGGCAGGGTGGCAATTCACCCCTCCACTTT,TRBJ1-6,TRBV4-2,-,-
CASSLDRDGEQFF,TGTGCCAGCAGCTTAGACAGGGATGGTGAGCAGTTCTTC,TRBJ2-1,TRBV7-8,once,-
CAISGPGQGGNEQFF,TGTGCCATCAGTGGGCCAGGACAGGGTGGCAATGAGCAGTTCTTC,TRBJ2-1,TRBV10-3,once,TRBD1
CASSPFGGSSGPEQFF,TGTGCCAGCAGCCCCTTTGGCGGGAGCTCGGGGCCTGAGCAGTTCTTC,TRBJ2-1,TRBV11-2,-,TRBD2
CASRGTSGSTGELFF,TGTGCCAGCAGAGGGACTAGCGGGAGCACCGGGGAGCTGTTTTTT,TRBJ2-2,TRBV2,-,TRBD2
CASSPLTGQGRTGELFF,TGTGCCAGCTCACCACTGACTGGACAGGGGCGAACCGGGGAGCTGTTTTTT,TRBJ2-2,TRBV18,-,TRBD1
CASSDTGGSSYEQYF,TGTGCCAGCAGTGATACAGGGGGAAGCTCCTACGAGCAGTACTTC,TRBJ2-7,TRBV2,-,TRBD1
CASSLMRQGSDEQYF,TGCGCCAGCAGCTTGATGAGACAGGGTTCCGACGAGCAGTACTTC,TRBJ2-7,TRBV5-1,-,TRBD1
CSPARGTEAFF,TGCAGCCCGGCCAGGGGTACTGAAGCTTTCTTT,TRBJ1-1,TRBV20-1,-,-
CASSIVSGQTSTDTQYF,TGTGCCAGTAGTATTGTGTCCGGACAGACTAGCACAGATACGCAGTATTTT,TRBJ2-3,TRBV19,once,-
CASSERTNSGNTIYF,TGTGCCAGCAGTGAACGGACAAACTCTGGAAACACCATATATTTT,TRBJ1-3,TRBV6-1,-,-
CASSPGTDQPQHF,TGTGCCAGCAGTCCCGGGACAGATCAGCCCCAGCATTTT,TRBJ1-5,TRBV7-9,-,TRBD1
CSASLAGGGTDTQYF,TGCAGTGCTAGTCTAGCGGGAGGTGGCACAGATACGCAGTATTTT,TRBJ2-3,TRBV20-1,-,TRBD2
CASSLVGQMIYGYTF,TGTGCCAGCAGCTTGGTCGGACAGATGATCTATGGCTACACCTTC,TRBJ1-2,TRBV5-4,-,-
CASNKQGVNTEAFF,TGTGCCAGCAACAAACAGGGGGTAAACACTGAAGCTTTCTTT,TRBJ1-1,TRBV5-4,-,TRBD1
CASSQDRAGGVRNEQYF,TGCGCCAGCAGCCAAGATCGAGCGGGTGGTGTTAGGAACGAGCAGTACTTC,TRBJ2-7,TRBV4-1,-,-
CAWSVSPRGTEAFF,TGTGCCTGGAGTGTGTCTCCGAGGGGGACTGAAGCTTTCTTT,TRBJ1-1,TRBV30,-,-
CASLKHGDNTDTQYF,TGTGCCAGCCTTAAACACGGGGACAACACAGATACGCAGTATTTT,TRBJ2-3,TRBV6-8,-,-
CASSPRTSGALAGANVLTF,TGTGCCAGCAGCCCCCGGACTAGCGGGGCCCTGGCCGGGGCCAACGTCCTGACTTTC,TRBJ2-6,TRBV4-2,-,TRBD2
CATSEHTGGTFSYNEQFF,TGTGCCACCAGTGAACATACAGGGGGCACTTTTTCCTACAATGAGCAGTTCTTC,TRBJ2-1,TRBV24-1,-,TRBD1
CASSQLGTGDGEQYF,TGTGCCAGCAGCCAATTAGGGACAGGGGATGGCGAGCAGTACTTC,TRBJ2-7,TRBV14,-,TRBD1
CASSDGWSSYNEQFF,TGTGCCAGCAGTGATGGGTGGAGCTCCTACAATGAGCAGTTCTTC,TRBJ2-1,TRBV25-1,few,-
CASSFQGLYNSPLHF,TGTGCCAGCAGTTTCCAGGGCCTCTATAATTCACCCCTCCACTTT,TRBJ1-6,TRBV28,-,-
CASSDYLAGVIDTQYF,TGTGCCAGCAGTGATTACCTAGCGGGAGTCATAGATACGCAGTATTTT,TRBJ2-3,TRBV2,-,TRBD2
CASSPTGLAFYEQYF,TGCGCCAGCAGCCCGACAGGACTAGCGTTCTACGAGCAGTACTTC,TRBJ2-7,TRBV4-1,once,TRBD2
CASSEATGELYNEQFF,TGTGCCAGCAGTGAGGCGACAGGGGAACTCTACAATGAGCAGTTCTTC,TRBJ2-1,TRBV6-1,-,TRBD1
CASSPQLTQQGEPQHF,TGTGCCAGCAGCCCACAACTCACTCAACAGGGAGAGCCCCAGCATTTT,TRBJ1-5,TRBV7-8,-,-
CASSQDPDRGNTEAFF,TGTGCCAGCAGCCAAGATCCTGACAGGGGGAACACTGAAGCTTTCTTT,TRBJ1-1,TRBV3-1/TRBV3-2,-,TRBD1
CASSHSGGGYNEQFF,TGTGCCAGCAGCCATAGCGGGGGGGGGTACAATGAGCAGTTCTTC,TRBJ2-1,TRBV4-2,-,TRBD2
CAWGHLDQPQHF,TGTGCCTGGGGACACCTAGATCAGCCCCAGCATTTT,TRBJ1-5,TRBV30,-,-